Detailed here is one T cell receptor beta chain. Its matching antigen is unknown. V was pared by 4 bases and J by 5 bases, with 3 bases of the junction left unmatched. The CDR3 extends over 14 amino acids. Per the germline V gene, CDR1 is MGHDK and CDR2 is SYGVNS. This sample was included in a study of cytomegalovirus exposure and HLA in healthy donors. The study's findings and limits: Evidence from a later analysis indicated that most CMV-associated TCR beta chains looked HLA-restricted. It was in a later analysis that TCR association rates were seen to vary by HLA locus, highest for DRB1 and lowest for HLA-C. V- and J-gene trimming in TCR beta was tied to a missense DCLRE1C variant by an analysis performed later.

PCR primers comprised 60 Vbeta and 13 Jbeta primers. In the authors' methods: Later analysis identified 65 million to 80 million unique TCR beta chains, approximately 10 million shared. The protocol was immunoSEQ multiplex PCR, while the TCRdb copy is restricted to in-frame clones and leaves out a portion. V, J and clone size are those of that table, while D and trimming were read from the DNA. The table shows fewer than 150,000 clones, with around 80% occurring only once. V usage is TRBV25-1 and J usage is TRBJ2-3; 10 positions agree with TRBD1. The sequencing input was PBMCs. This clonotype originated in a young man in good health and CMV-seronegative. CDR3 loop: CASSVRTGGDTQYF. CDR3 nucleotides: TGTGCCAGCAGTGTCCGGACAGGGGGAGATACGCAGTATTTT. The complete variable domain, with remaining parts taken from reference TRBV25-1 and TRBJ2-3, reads EADIYQTPRYLVIGTGKKITLECSQTMGHDKMYWYQQDPGMELHLIHYSYGVNSTEKGDLSSESTVSRIRTEHFPLTLESARPSHTSQYLCASSVRTGGDTQYFGPGTRLTVL.